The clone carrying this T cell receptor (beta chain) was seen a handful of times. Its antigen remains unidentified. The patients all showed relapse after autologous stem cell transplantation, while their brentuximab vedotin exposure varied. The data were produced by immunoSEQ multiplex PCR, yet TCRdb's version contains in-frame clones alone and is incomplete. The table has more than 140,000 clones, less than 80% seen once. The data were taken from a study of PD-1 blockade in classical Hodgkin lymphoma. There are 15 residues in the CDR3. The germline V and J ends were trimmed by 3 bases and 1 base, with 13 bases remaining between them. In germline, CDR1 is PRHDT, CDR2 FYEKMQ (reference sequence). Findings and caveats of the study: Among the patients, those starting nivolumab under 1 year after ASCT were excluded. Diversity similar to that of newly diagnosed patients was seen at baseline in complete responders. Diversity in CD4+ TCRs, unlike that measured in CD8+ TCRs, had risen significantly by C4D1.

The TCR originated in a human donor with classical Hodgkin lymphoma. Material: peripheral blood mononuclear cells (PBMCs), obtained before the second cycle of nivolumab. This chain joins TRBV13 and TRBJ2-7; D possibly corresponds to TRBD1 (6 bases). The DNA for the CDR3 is TGTGCCAGCAGCTTCCTAACCGACAGGTCCTACGAGCAGTACTTC. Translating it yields CASSFLTDRSYEQYF.